This T cell receptor beta chain was found in a study of T cells in Graves' hyperthyroidism and ophthalmopathy. The table lists this clonotype with a few counts. RNA transcripts provided the source from which TCR beta CDR3 regions were amplified. When the TCR CDR3 underwent first-round RT-PCR, the HTBI primer set was used. TCRdb fed the multiplex PCR reads into MiXCR, producing one record per CDR3 protein. The table lists around 600,000 distinct CDR3 sequences, about a sixth of them singletons. The CDR3 extends over 17 amino acids. The germline V gene has CDR1 SGHAT and CDR2 FQNNGV. V trimming: 4 bases; J trimming: 3 bases; junction bases outside the gene matches: 10.

The sample was blood. The chain employs TRBV11-2 and TRBJ1-4, with 8 nucleotides matching TRBD1. The origin of this receptor is a woman aged 40 to 50 with Graves' ophthalmopathy. The CDR3 is CASSSPTGARANEKLFF. The DNA of the CDR3 is TGTGCCAGCAGCTCACCGACAGGGGCGCGGGCTAATGAAAAACTGTTTTTT.